This T cell receptor (beta chain) was sequenced during a study of blood T cell repertoires in COVID-19. V dropped 2 bases and J dropped 0 bases, with 9 bases sitting between them. The CDR3 runs to 15 residues. Germline lookup yields CDR1 SGDLS and CDR2 YYNGEE. Residents of 24 US areas, aged roughly 18 to 89 years, made up the participants. TCRdb's copy holds only in-frame clones and misses some; the assay was immunoSEQ multiplex PCR. The sample gives a few hundred thousand clones, 88% of which show up once; approximately 8% is in the top ten. V and J are TRBV9 and TRBJ1-3; TRBD1 is a possible D gene (6 bases). This TCR came from an older woman who had recovered from COVID-19. The sample consisted of PBMCs or T cells enriched from blood (not recorded which). The CDR3 here is CASSVQGTSGNTIYF. CDR3 bases: TGTGCCAGCAGCGTTCAGGGGACCTCTGGAAACACCATATATTTT. Looking up the rest from reference TRBV9 and TRBJ1-3 gives the full variable domain: DSGVTQTPKHLITATGQRVTLRCSPRSGDLSVYWYQQSLDQGLQFLIQYYNGEERAKGNILERFSAQQFPDLHSELNLSSLELGDSALYFCASSVQGTSGNTIYFGEGSWLTVV.